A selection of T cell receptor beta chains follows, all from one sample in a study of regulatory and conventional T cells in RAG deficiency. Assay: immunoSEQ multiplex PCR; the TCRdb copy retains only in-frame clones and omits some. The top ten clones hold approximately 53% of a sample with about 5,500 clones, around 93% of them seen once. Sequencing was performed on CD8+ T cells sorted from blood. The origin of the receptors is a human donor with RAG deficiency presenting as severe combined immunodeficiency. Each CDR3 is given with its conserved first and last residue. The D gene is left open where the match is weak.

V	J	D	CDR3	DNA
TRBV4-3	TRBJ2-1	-	CASSQVGNEQFF	TGCGCCAGCAGCCAAGTGGGCAATGAGCAGTTCTTC
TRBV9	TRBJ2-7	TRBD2	CASSAGGQSYEQYF	TGTGCCAGCAGCGCGGGAGGGCAATCCTACGAGCAGTACTTC
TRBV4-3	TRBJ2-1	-	CASSQDSEQFF	TGCGCCAGCAGCCAAGACAGTGAGCAGTTCTTC
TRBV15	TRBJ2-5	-	CATSNGQSGETQYF	TGTGCCACCAGCAACGGACAGAGTGGGGAGACCCAGTACTTC
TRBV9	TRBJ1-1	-	CASSDNTEAFF	TGTGCCAGCAGCGACAACACTGAAGCTTTCTTT
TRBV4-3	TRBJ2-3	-	CASSQDDSTDTQYF	TGCGCCAGCAGCCAAGATGACAGCACAGATACGCAGTATTTT
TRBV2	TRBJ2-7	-	CASSETYEQYF	TGTGCCAGCAGTGAGACTTACGAGCAGTACTTC
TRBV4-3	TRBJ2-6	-	CASSQGYASRFSGANVLTF	TGCGCCAGCAGCCAAGGGTACGCCAGCCGATTCTCTGGGGCCAACGTCCTGACTTTC
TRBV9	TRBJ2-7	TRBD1	CASSAGTGNYEQYF	TGTGCCAGCAGCGCCGGGACAGGGAACTACGAGCAGTACTTC
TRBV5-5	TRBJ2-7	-	CASTGTYEQYF	TGTGCCAGCACAGGGACCTACGAGCAGTACTTC
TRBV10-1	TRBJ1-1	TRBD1	CASSEVFDRAGNTEAFF	TGCGCCAGCAGTGAGGTCTTCGACAGGGCTGGAAACACTGAAGCTTTCTTT
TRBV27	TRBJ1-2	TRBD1	CASRTGGYGYTF	TGTGCCAGCAGGACAGGGGGCTATGGCTACACCTTC
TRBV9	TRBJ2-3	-	CASSGEVADTQYF	TGTGCCAGCAGCGGAGAAGTCGCAGATACGCAGTATTTT
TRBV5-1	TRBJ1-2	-	CASNRVPYIWGYTF	TGCGCCAGCAACCGGGTCCCATATATATGGGGCTACACCTTC
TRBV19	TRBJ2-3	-	CASTQGGFPDTQYF	TGTGCCAGTACCCAAGGGGGGTTCCCAGATACGCAGTATTTT